One and the same sample provided the 13 T cell receptor beta chains below, sequenced in a study of tumour-infiltrating T cells in Burkitt lymphoma. TCRdb's table, derived via immunoSEQ multiplex PCR, lists solely in-frame clones and lacks some. The data show under 2,000 clones, roughly 15% seen once. Sequencing was done on a sample of tumor tissue. The receptors were sampled from a human donor with diffuse large B-cell lymphoma.

The chain links TRBV19 to TRBJ2-2; the D gene is possibly TRBD1 (5 bases). In germline, CDR1 is LNHDA, CDR2 SQIVND (reference sequence). The CDR3 length is 13 residues. The V end lost 8 bases, the J end lost 6 bases, and 13 bases lay between the germline ends. The CDR3 region is CASSIGAPGELFF. The CDR3 DNA follows: TGTGCCAGTTCCATTGGGGCACCCGGGGAGCTGTTTTTT.

The rearrangement uses TRBV11-2 and TRBJ1-3, with D unresolved. Trimming took 1 base from V and 2 from J, leaving 3 bases between them. The CDR3 extends over 13 amino acids. Germline assignment: CDR1 SGHAT and CDR2 FQNNGV. The CDR3 is CASSLAAGNTIYF. The CDR3 DNA reads TGTGCCAGCAGCTTAGCAGCTGGAAACACCATATATTTT.

Regarding this clone: Compared with germline, one end of the junction differs, possibly owing to a read error. Distinct nucleotide sequences in the sample also encode this CDR3. The V gene is TRBV7-9, the J gene TRBJ1-2, with a possible D match to TRBD1 (5 bases). CDR3 size: 15 residues. Germline assignment: CDR1 SEHNR and CDR2 FQNEAQ (reference sequence). CDR3 DNA: TGTGCCAGCAGCTCTTCCGGGGCTTCCCTACATGGCTACACTTTC. Amino acid sequence: CASSSSGASLHGYTF.

The genes are TRBV7-9 and TRBJ2-7, with 8 bases fitting TRBD1. CDR1 is SEHNR, CDR2 FQNEAQ, per germline (reference sequence). This CDR3 has 14 amino acids. V trimming: 0 bases; J trimming: 3 bases; junction bases outside the gene matches: 1. CDR3 nucleotide sequence: TGTGCCAGCAGCTTAGCTGGACAGGGCTACGAGCAGTACTTC. Its protein is CASSLAGQGYEQYF.

This clone was found a few times. V is TRBV29-1 and J is TRBJ2-5; D remains unclear. The V end lost 1 base, the J end lost 2 bases, and 5 bases lay between the germline ends. Germline V CDR1 and CDR2: SQVTM, ANQGSEA. This CDR3 region has 12 residues. DNA for the CDR3: TGCAGCGTTGAAGGGGATCAAGAGACCCAGTACTTC. Translated, it gives CSVEGDQETQYF.

This rearrangement joins TRBV10-3 to TRBJ1-2, with TRBD1 matching 12 bases. Trimming cost V 5 bases and J 6 bases; bases outside gene matches: 4. Germline V CDR1 and CDR2: ENHRY, SYGVKD. The CDR3 is made up of 14 amino acids. CDR3 region: CAISTGTGGDGYTF. Here the CDR3 DNA reads TGTGCCATCAGTACCGGGACAGGGGGCGATGGCTACACCTTC.

This clone was observed a handful of times. The chain joins TRBV6-5 to TRBJ1-5; D ambiguous. This CDR3 has 12 amino acids. V was cut by 9 bases and J by 2 bases, with 8 bases left in between. CDR1 is MNHEY and CDR2 is SVGAGI in the germline V gene. In DNA, the CDR3 is TGTGCCAGTCATAGTGGCAATCAGCCCCAGCATTTT. Translating gives CASHSGNQPQHF.

The genes are TRBV19 and TRBJ1-5; possible D gene TRBD1, 5 bases. This CDR3 has 15 residues. The germline CDR1 and CDR2 sequences are LNHDA and SQIVND (reference sequence). V lost 4 bases to trimming and J lost 1 base, with 11 bases between them. The CDR3 protein is CASSKGRASNQPQHF. CDR3 nucleotides: TGTGCCAGTAGTAAGGGCAGGGCAAGCAATCAGCCCCAGCATTTT.

This clone was observed a handful of times. Other DNA variants within this sample encode the same CDR3. The V call is TRBV4-1, the J call TRBJ1-5; the D gene is possibly TRBD1 (5 bases). Germline V lookup: CDR1 MGHRA, CDR2 YSYEKL. This CDR3 contains 15 residues. V lost 4 bases and J 4 bases, leaving 14 bases between the germline ends. The CDR3 nucleotides are TGCGCCAGCAGCCTTGGGGAGGGGAGTAATCAGCCCCAGCATTTT. It translates to CASSLGEGSNQPQHF.

The gene calls are TRBV7-2 and TRBJ1-1; D unresolved. Germline V gene lookup returns CDR1 SGHTA and CDR2 FQGNSA. This CDR3 is 11 amino acids long. Trimming removed 5 bases from V and 5 bases from J, with 6 bases in between. CDR3 amino acids: CASSPFTEAFF. The CDR3 coding sequence is TGTGCCAGCAGCCCCTTTACTGAAGCTTTCTTT.

This clone was observed a few times. The rearrangement uses TRBV19 and TRBJ2-2; possible D gene TRBD2, 5 bases. The CDR3 is 15 amino acids. The V end was cut by 5 bases, the J end by 0 bases, with 10 bases between. Germline CDR1 LNHDA, CDR2 SQIVND (reference sequence). CDR3 sequence reads: CASSRPGTNTGELFF. Written as DNA, the CDR3 is TGTGCCAGTAGTCGTCCCGGGACGAACACCGGGGAGCTGTTTTTT.

The table lists this clone with a few counts. V and J are TRBV25-1 and TRBJ1-2, with D hard to call. This CDR3 has 12 amino acids. The germline V gene encodes CDR1 MGHDK and CDR2 SYGVNS. V was shortened by 4 bases and J by 5 bases, with 8 bases between the two germline ends. This CDR3 is CASSADRYGYTF. The CDR3 region has the DNA TGTGCCAGCAGTGCGGACCGTTATGGCTACACCTTC.

This clone has a handful of counts. The chain recombines TRBV27 with TRBJ1-6; 10 bases fit TRBD1. The V gene's germline CDR1 is MNHEY and CDR2 SMNVEV (reference sequence). There are 14 residues in the CDR3. The V segment lost 5 bases and the J segment 9 bases; nucleotides outside the gene matches: 4. CDR3 bases: TGTGCCAGCAGTCCCCGGACAGGGGGTTCACCCCTCCACTTT. This codes for CASSPRTGGSPLHF.